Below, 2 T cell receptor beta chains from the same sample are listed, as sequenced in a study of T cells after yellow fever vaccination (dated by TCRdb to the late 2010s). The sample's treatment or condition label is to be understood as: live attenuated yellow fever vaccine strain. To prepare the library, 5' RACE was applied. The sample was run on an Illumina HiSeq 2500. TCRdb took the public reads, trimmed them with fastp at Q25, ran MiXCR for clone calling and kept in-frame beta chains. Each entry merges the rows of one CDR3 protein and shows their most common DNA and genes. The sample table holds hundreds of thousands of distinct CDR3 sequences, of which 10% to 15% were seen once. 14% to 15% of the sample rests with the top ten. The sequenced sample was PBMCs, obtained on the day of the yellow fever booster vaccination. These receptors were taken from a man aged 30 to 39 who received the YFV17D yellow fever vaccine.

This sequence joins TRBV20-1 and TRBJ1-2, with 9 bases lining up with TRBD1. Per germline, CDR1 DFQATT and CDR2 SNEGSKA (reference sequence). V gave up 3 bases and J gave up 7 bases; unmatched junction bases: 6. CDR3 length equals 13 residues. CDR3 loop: CSASSGGQGGYTF. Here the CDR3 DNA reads TGCAGTGCTAGTTCAGGGGGACAGGGTGGCTACACCTTC.

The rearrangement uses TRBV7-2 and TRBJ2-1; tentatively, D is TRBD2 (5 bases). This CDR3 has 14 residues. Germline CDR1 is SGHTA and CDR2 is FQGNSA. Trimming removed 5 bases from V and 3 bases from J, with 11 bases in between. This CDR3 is CASSPTTFYNEQFF. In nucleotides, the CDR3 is TGTGCCAGCAGCCCGACTACTTTCTACAATGAGCAGTTCTTC.